This T cell receptor beta chain was documented in a study of PD-L1 blockade in urothelial cancer. Study summary: Individuals in the cohort had been given 0 to 3 earlier chemotherapy regimens. Researchers found blood samples held a median of approximately 150,000 T cells.

V shed 0 bases and J 1 base; nucleotides not matched to a gene: 5. The CDR3 sequence is 18 residues long. Germline CDR1 and CDR2: LGHNA and YSLEER. Some clones are missing from TCRdb's copy, which holds only in-frame ones; the method was immunoSEQ multiplex PCR. Of about 29,000 clones in the sample, approximately 80% are singletons; the top ten hold 2.5% to 3.5%. The time point denotes: peripheral blood 6 weeks after treatment start. Specimen: PBMCs, collected around atezolizumab (anti-PD-L1) treatment. V usage is TRBV4-3 and J usage is TRBJ2-7; TRBD2 matches at 14 bases. This TCR derives from a man between 65 and 79 years old with urothelial cancer. DNA for the CDR3: TGCGCCAGCAGCCAAGAGACTAGCGGGGGGGCGGATTCCTACGAGCAGTACTTC. It codes for CASSQETSGGADSYEQYF.